This T cell receptor beta chain appears in the sequencing data of a study of blood T cell repertoires in COVID-19. On the study more broadly: Some COVID-19 samples were acute and others convalescent; all came from the United States, Italy and Spain.

Clones were sequenced by immunoSEQ multiplex PCR, and TCRdb holds only the in-frame ones, with some missing. The data show roughly 190,000 clones, roughly 87% seen once. CDR1 is MDHEN, CDR2 SYDVKM, per germline. The V segment lost 4 bases and the J segment 3 bases; nucleotides outside the gene matches: 7. This CDR3 contains 15 residues. The chain links TRBV28 to TRBJ1-1, with TRBD1 identical over 8 bases. The sequence came from a woman aged 40 to 50 with acute or convalescent COVID-19. Sequenced sample: peripheral blood. CDR3 in DNA: TGTGCCAGCAGTTCGCACAGGGGGTGGTACACTGAAGCTTTCTTT. This encodes CASSSHRGWYTEAFF.